The T cell receptor (beta chain) under discussion was sequenced for a study of patients and donors after allogeneic stem cell transplantation. V shed 0 bases, J shed 5 bases, and the junction held 10 bases outside the gene matches. CDR3 length: 17 amino acids. Germline V CDR1 and CDR2: SNHLY, FYNNEI. Each CDR3 protein is one row after TCRdb ran MiXCR on the RT-PCR reads. The table shows around 6,700 distinct CDR3 sequences, with over 9.5% occurring only once. This clonotype is labeled as medium-sized. Sequenced input: blood, either unsorted or a sorted T cell fraction (not recorded which). The sequence derives from a human donor who was either an allogeneic HSCT recipient or a stem cell or donor lymphocyte infusion donor (not recorded which). It is not recorded whose cells these are; they may come from a transplant donor. J is TRBJ2-1 and V is TRBV2, with 7 positions matching TRBD2. CDR3 nucleotides: TGTGCCAGCAGTGAAGCGCTCTGGGCGGGAGAGAACAATGAGCAGTTCTTC. Its protein product is CASSEALWAGENNEQFF.